This T cell receptor beta chain was identified during a study of T cell responses to AZD1222 COVID-19 vaccine (dated by TCRdb to about 2021). Notes on the research overall: AZD1222 recipients whose second dose came at about 4 weeks and those whose second dose came at about 12 weeks were combined into one group, since spike-specific TCR depth and breadth did not differ between the two schedules. TCR sequencing covered more than 230 trial participants: 200 to 220 given two doses of AZD1222 and some 25 given two doses of MenACWY control vaccine. Trial participants were enrolled into age subgroups of 18-55, 56-69 and 70-plus years, which contained around 140, 26 and 57 TCR-sequenced participants, respectively. Overall results and qualifications from the work: Conclusions about previously exposed vaccinees were limited because only a handful of AZD1222 recipients were SARS-CoV-2 seropositive at baseline. Participants were mostly white British, with more females than males. The authors suggested clonal diversity may have been underestimated. Epitopes outside the regions mutated in the B.1.351 and B.1.1.7 variants were reportedly recognized by nearly half of the unique spike-specific TCRs. Vaccine-associated CD4 TCRs spanned the whole spike protein, with dominant responses in regions 160-218 and 743-854. The 56-69-year group was small, and its depth increase did not reach significance, likely because of low power. Because no day 14 peak-response samples were available, the repertoires could be characterized only after the peak T cell response. After two AZD1222 doses, both the breadth and the depth of spike-specific TCRs were significantly higher than at day 0 and than in MenACWY recipients.

From a lookup of the germline V gene, CDR1 and CDR2 are SGHTA and FQGNSA. Between the V and J ends, shortened by 0 bases and 5 bases respectively, the junction contains 19 bases. The CDR3 spans 17 residues, from the cysteine through the phenylalanine. The retained sequence is limited to the CDR3, 51 bases, with the frame set at the first base. As concerns this clone: The clone's antigen remains unknown. One base away there is no much larger clone; base qualities are not given.

The time point label, as the study defines it: baseline before first vaccination. The vaccinee samples were drawn from two UK trials, COV001 and COV002, one of which was a single-blind randomized controlled phase 2/3 trial testing AZD1222 (ChAdOx1 nCoV-19) in healthy adults. For TCRbeta chain sequencing, PBMC samples from trial participants were taken at day 0 and at day 28 after the second dose. The CDR3 regions of human TCRbeta chains were subjected to immunosequencing. The published analysis was carried out like this. Repertoire TCRs were checked for matches against a reference library of SARS-CoV-2-specific TCRs that had been generated using the MIRA antigen-specificity platform. Breadth meant the fraction of unique TCRs that were SARS-CoV-2-associated, whereas depth meant the fraction of total T cells that were SARS-CoV-2-associated. Using the MIRA data, each spike-specific TCR was mapped to the spike region that the TCR reacts to and placed in a CD4 or CD8 class. Log10-transformed breadth and depth values were compared by one-way ANOVA with Sidak's multiple comparisons tests. The table was pulled from immuneACCESS by TCRdb, which kept in-frame rearrangements only. Such tables lose some clones; where checked, under half of the loss comes from unresolved V genes, and the rest has no known cause. The DNA gave D and trimming, while V, J and clone size come from that table. The sample records roughly 120,000 clones, approximately 89% of which are singletons. 4.5% to 5% of the sample is in the top ten clones.

The receptor's source is an adult in good health. The starting material was peripheral blood, obtained on day 0 of AZD1222 vaccination. Recombination linked TRBV7-2 to TRBJ1-2; the D gene is perhaps TRBD1, on 6 matching bases. The CDR3 has the sequence CASSLASGAASYYGYTF. At the DNA level, the sequence is TGTGCCAGCAGCTTAGCGTCAGGGGCCGCCTCCTATTATGGCTACACCTTC. The reference TRBV7-2 and TRBJ1-2 proteins fill in what lies around the CDR3, so the full variable domain reads GAGVSQSPSNKVTEKGKDVELRCDPISGHTALYWYRQSLGQGLEFLIYFQGNSAPDKSGLPSDRFSAERTGGSVSTLTIQRTQQEDSAVYLCASSLASGAASYYGYTFGSGTRLTVV.